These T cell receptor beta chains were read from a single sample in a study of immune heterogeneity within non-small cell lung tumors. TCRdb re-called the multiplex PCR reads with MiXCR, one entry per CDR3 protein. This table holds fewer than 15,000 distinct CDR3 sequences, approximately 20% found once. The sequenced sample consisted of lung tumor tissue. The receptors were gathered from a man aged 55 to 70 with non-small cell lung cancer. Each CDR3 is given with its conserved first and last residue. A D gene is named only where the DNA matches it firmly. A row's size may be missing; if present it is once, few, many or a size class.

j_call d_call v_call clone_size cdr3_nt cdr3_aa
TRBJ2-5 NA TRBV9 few TGTGCCAGCAGCGTTCCCCATGAGGGTTATTTGTTGGAGACCCAGTACTTC CASSVPHEGYLLETQYF
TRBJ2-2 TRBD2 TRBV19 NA TGTGCCAGTAGTATAACGGGAGGGCCCGGGGAGCTGTTTTTT CASSITGGPGELFF
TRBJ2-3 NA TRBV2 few TGTGCCAGCAGTGATGGGCTGATTAGCACAGATACGCAGTATTTT CASSDGLISTDTQYF
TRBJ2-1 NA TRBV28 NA TGTGCCAGCAGCCAACCGAGAGGGACCTACAATGAGCAGTTCTTC CASSQPRGTYNEQFF
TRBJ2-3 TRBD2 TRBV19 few TGTGCCACCGCCCAGGCGGGGGAGAGGACAGATACGCAGTATTTT CATAQAGERTDTQYF
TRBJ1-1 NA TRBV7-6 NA TGTGCCAGCAGCTTAGCCCAGGCAATGAACACTGAAGCTTTCTTT CASSLAQAMNTEAFF
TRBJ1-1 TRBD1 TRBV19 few TGTGCCAGTAACCCAGGGGGACGCACTGAAGCTTTCTTT CASNPGGRTEAFF
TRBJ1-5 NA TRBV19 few TGTGCCAGTAGTATCGCCCAGGGCTCGAATCAGCCCCAGCATTTT CASSIAQGSNQPQHF
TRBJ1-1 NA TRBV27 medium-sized TGTGCCAGCCGGGGGACGGTTAACACTGAAGCTTTCTTT CASRGTVNTEAFF
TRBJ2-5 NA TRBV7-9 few TGTGCCAGCAGTTTAGGGATGGAGACCCAGTACTTC CASSLGMETQYF
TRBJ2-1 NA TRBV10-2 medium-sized TGCGCCAGCCTTTGGCGGGGAACTGGAGGGGGATACAATGAGCAGTTCTTC CASLWRGTGGGYNEQFF
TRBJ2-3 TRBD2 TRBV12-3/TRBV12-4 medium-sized TGTGCCAGCAGGACCTGGGGGACTAGCGTGGATACGCAGTATTTT CASRTWGTSVDTQYF
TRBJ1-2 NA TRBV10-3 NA TGTGCCATCAGTTACTGGAGGACAGCTTTAAACTATGGCTACACCTTC CAISYWRTALNYGYTF
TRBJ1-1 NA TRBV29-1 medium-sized TGCAGCGTTGACCCAGGGGAGGGAGGGACTGAAGCTTTCTTT CSVDPGEGGTEAFF
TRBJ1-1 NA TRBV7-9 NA TGTGCCAGCAGCTTACTGCGCGGGGCTGGCGCTGAAGCTTTCTTT CASSLLRGAGAEAFF
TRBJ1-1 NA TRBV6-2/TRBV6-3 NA TGTGCCAGCAGTTACGGGCGGAACACTGAAGCTTTCTTT CASSYGRNTEAFF
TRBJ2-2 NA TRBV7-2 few TGTGCCAGCAGCTTTTCAGCGAACACCGGGGAGCTGTTTTTT CASSFSANTGELFF
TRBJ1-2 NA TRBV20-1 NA TGCAGTGCTAGTTCGGCCGAGGGCGTCGGCTACACCTTC CSASSAEGVGYTF
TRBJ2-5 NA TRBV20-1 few TGCAGTGCCTCCCTCCTGATCCAAGAGACCCAGTACTTC CSASLLIQETQYF
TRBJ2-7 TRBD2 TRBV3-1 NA TGTGCCAGCAGCCGACTAGCGGAGGGGGGCGAGCAGTACTTC CASSRLAEGGEQYF
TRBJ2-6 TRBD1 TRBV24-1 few TGTGCCACCAGTGGGACAGGAGAAGACTCTGGGGCCAACGTCCTGACTTTC CATSGTGEDSGANVLTF
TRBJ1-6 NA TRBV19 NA TGTGCCAGTAGTATCGTCCATTCACCCCTCCACTTT CASSIVHSPLHF
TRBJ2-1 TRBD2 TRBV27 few TGTGCCAGCAGTTTTCTAGCGGGAGGGCCGCACAATGAGCAGTTCTTC CASSFLAGGPHNEQFF
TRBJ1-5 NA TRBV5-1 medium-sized TGCGCCAGCAGCCCGGGGGGCGGGTTGAATCAGCCCCAGCATTTT CASSPGGGLNQPQHF
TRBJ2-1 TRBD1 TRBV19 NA TGTGCCAGTAGTGTCGACAGGGGTCGGGTGGGTTCCTACAATGAGCAGTTCTTC CASSVDRGRVGSYNEQFF
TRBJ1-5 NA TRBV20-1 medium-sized TGCAGTGCTAGGGACCCCTTGGGAGGCAATCAGCCCCAGCATTTT CSARDPLGGNQPQHF
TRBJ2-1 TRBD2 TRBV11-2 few TGTGCCAGCAGCTCCAGGTCCGGGGCGGGAGTAGGCAATGAGCAGTTCTTC CASSSRSGAGVGNEQFF
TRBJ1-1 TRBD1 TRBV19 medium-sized TGTGCCAGCACAGGGGGCGCGTACACTGAAGCTTTCTTT CASTGGAYTEAFF
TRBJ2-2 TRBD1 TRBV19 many TGTGCCAGTCGCAGACAGGGGAACACCGGGGAGCTGTTTTTT CASRRQGNTGELFF
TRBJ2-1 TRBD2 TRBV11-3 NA TGTGCCAGCAGCTTAGAAGGACTAGCTCTCGGTGAGCAGTTCTTC CASSLEGLALGEQFF
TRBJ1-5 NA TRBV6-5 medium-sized TGTGCCAGCAGTTACTCTACAGGGTCCGATCAGCCCCAGCATTTT CASSYSTGSDQPQHF
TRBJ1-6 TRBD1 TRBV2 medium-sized TGTGCCAGCAGATTGACAGGGGGCTTGGCACCCCTCCACTTT CASRLTGGLAPLHF
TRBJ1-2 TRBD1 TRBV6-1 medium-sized TGTGCCAGCAGTGAAGCGCGGACAGGGAACTACTATGGCTACACCTTC CASSEARTGNYYGYTF
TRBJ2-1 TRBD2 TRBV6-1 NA TGTGCCAGCAACCAAGCGGGGAATGAGCAGTTCTTC CASNQAGNEQFF
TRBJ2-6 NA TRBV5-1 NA TGCGCCAGCAGTCTCAACGTCCTCTCTGGGGCCAACGTCCTGACTTTC CASSLNVLSGANVLTF
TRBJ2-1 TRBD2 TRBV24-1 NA TGTGCCACCAGTGATCCCGGTTTGCAAGGCGGGGGGTCCTACAATGAGCAGTTCTTC CATSDPGLQGGGSYNEQFF
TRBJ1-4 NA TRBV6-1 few TGTGCCAGCAGTGGGGAGGACCCCCACGGGAGTGAAAAACTGTTTTTT CASSGEDPHGSEKLFF
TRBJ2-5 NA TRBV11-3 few TGTGCCAGCAGCTTGAGGGGAGAGACCCAGTACTTC CASSLRGETQYF
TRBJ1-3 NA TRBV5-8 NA TGTGCCAGCAGCTTCCCCGGGTTGACTGGAAACACCATATATTTT CASSFPGLTGNTIYF
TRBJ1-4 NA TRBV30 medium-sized TGTGCCTGGAGTTTACGAGGGTGGAATGAAAAACTGTTTTTT CAWSLRGWNEKLFF
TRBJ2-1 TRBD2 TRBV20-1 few TGCAGCCTCAATCCCGGCGGGAGGGATTACAATGAGCAGTTCTTC CSLNPGGRDYNEQFF
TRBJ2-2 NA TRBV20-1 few TGCAGTGCTAGAGATCTTAGGTCCGGGGAGCTGTTTTTT CSARDLRSGELFF
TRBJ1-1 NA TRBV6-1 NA TGTGCCAGCAGTCAAGGGGGTTTGAACACTGAAGCTTTCTTT CASSQGGLNTEAFF
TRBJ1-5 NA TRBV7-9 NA TGTGCCAGCAGCTTAGAGACATGGAGCAATCAGCCCCAGCATTTT CASSLETWSNQPQHF